These T cell receptor beta chains were read from a single sample in a study of blood T cell repertoires in COVID-19. Libraries were prepared by immunoSEQ multiplex PCR; TCRdb keeps only in-frame clonotypes and omits some of them. The sample lists more than 400,000 clones, approximately 83% occurring once. The material sequenced was peripheral blood. These receptors were taken from a human donor in a cohort sampled during active COVID-19. The CDR3 runs from the conserved cysteine through the conserved F or W. Each record gives: V gene, clone size, J gene, D gene, CDR3 protein, CDR3 DNA. The D gene is left open where the match is weak. For some rows the clone size is stated as once, few or many, or as a class when expanded; others skip it.

TRBV2	NA	TRBJ1-1	TRBD1	CASSRDRGGPEAFF	TGTGCCAGCAGTCGGGACAGGGGAGGACCTGAAGCTTTCTTT
TRBV3-1/TRBV3-2	NA	TRBJ2-2	NA	CASSQEGRSGELFF	TGTGCCAGCAGCCAAGAGGGGAGGAGCGGGGAGCTGTTTTTT
TRBV3-1/TRBV3-2	NA	TRBJ2-2	NA	CASSQGRTGELFF	TGTGCCAGCAGCCAAGGTCGGACCGGGGAGCTGTTTTTT
TRBV3-1/TRBV3-2	NA	TRBJ2-3	NA	CASSSRQSTDTQYF	TGTGCCAGCAGCTCCCGACAAAGCACAGATACGCAGTATTTT
TRBV30	NA	TRBJ1-4	NA	CAWRQPSTNEKLFF	TGTGCCTGGAGACAGCCTTCAACTAATGAAAAACTGTTTTTT
TRBV7-9	many	TRBJ1-2	NA	CASSPRGGHYGYTF	TGTGCCAGCAGCCCCCGGGGGGGACACTATGGCTACACCTTC
TRBV18	NA	TRBJ1-1	NA	CASSLVPGANTEAFF	TGTGCCAGCTCGCTGGTGCCCGGAGCGAACACTGAAGCTTTCTTT
TRBV19	NA	TRBJ2-7	NA	CAGHWGVGNEQYF	TGTGCCGGCCACTGGGGGGTTGGGAACGAGCAGTACTTC
TRBV27	NA	TRBJ1-5	NA	CASSLQGGNQPQHF	TGTGCCAGCAGTTTACAGGGTGGGAATCAGCCCCAGCATTTT
TRBV19	NA	TRBJ1-3	NA	CASSPSGPGSGNTIYF	TGTGCCAGTAGTCCCTCCGGACCGGGGTCCGGAAACACCATATATTTT
TRBV6-1	NA	TRBJ2-1	NA	CASSEAGIYNEQFF	TGTGCCAGCAGTGAAGCCGGGATATACAATGAGCAGTTCTTC
TRBV6-5	NA	TRBJ1-3	TRBD1	CASSGQGSAGNTIYF	TGTGCCAGCAGCGGACAGGGGAGCGCTGGAAACACCATATATTTT
TRBV25-1	NA	TRBJ2-7	NA	CASSESLRVGEQYF	TGTGCCAGCAGTGAATCCCTCCGGGTGGGCGAGCAGTACTTC
TRBV18	few	TRBJ2-5	TRBD1	CASSPLTGVETQYF	TGTGCCAGCTCACCCTTGACAGGGGTAGAGACCCAGTACTTC
TRBV5-8	NA	TRBJ2-7	NA	CATSVFVGQGVNEQYF	TGTGCCACCTCGGTTTTTGTGGGACAAGGAGTAAACGAGCAGTACTTC
TRBV19	NA	TRBJ1-4	NA	CASSSQATNEKLFF	TGTGCCAGTAGTTCCCAGGCAACTAATGAAAAACTGTTTTTT
TRBV7-8	NA	TRBJ1-1	NA	CASSLWGGEITEAFF	TGTGCCAGCAGCTTATGGGGTGGGGAGATCACTGAAGCTTTCTTT
TRBV5-1	NA	TRBJ2-7	NA	CASSFMASYEQYF	TGCGCCAGCAGCTTCATGGCCTCCTACGAGCAGTACTTC
TRBV7-3	once	TRBJ1-1	NA	CASSRSRAGETEAFF	TGTGCCAGCAGCCGCTCCAGGGCGGGGGAAACTGAAGCTTTCTTT
TRBV29-1	NA	TRBJ2-3	NA	CSVDRGEGTDTQYF	TGCAGCGTTGACAGGGGGGAGGGCACAGATACGCAGTATTTT
TRBV5-8	NA	TRBJ1-5	NA	CASSLRSQGDQPQHF	TGTGCCAGCAGCTTGAGGTCACAGGGAGACCAGCCCCAGCATTTT
TRBV27	NA	TRBJ2-2	TRBD1	CASSNAGGRNTGELFF	TGTGCCAGCAGTAACGCAGGGGGCAGGAACACCGGGGAGCTGTTTTTT
TRBV5-1	NA	TRBJ2-3	NA	CASSSLAGSGTDTQYF	TGCGCCAGCAGCTCCCTAGCCGGGTCCGGGACAGATACGCAGTATTTT
TRBV3-1/TRBV3-2	once	TRBJ1-1	TRBD1	CASSARQGTEAFF	TGTGCCAGCAGCGCAAGACAGGGGACTGAAGCTTTCTTT
TRBV7-9	NA	TRBJ1-3	TRBD1	CASSPGQYSGNTIYF	TGTGCCAGCAGCCCGGGACAGTACTCTGGAAACACCATATATTTT
TRBV19	NA	TRBJ1-2	TRBD1	CASMRTGANYGYTF	TGTGCCAGTATGCGGACAGGAGCCAACTATGGCTACACCTTC
TRBV5-1	NA	TRBJ2-3	TRBD1	CASSSPQGAGDTQYF	TGCGCCAGCAGCTCACCCCAGGGGGCAGGCGATACGCAGTATTTT
TRBV7-2	NA	TRBJ1-2	TRBD1	CASSLVGTGRGYTF	TGTGCCAGCAGCTTAGTCGGGACAGGGAGAGGCTACACCTTC
TRBV4-3	NA	TRBJ2-1	TRBD2	CASSHGLAGFNEQFF	TGCGCCAGCAGCCACGGACTAGCGGGATTCAATGAGCAGTTCTTC
TRBV9	NA	TRBJ2-7	TRBD2	CASSVGLAGGVTEQYF	TGTGCCAGCAGCGTGGGACTAGCGGGAGGGGTAACCGAGCAGTACTTC
TRBV19	NA	TRBJ2-5	TRBD2	CASSAGTSGSGTQYF	TGTGCCAGTAGTGCGGGGACTAGCGGAAGTGGGACCCAGTACTTC
TRBV21-1	few	TRBJ2-7	NA	CASSKGSLGTTSYEQYF	TGTGCCAGCAGCAAAGGGTCCCTCGGGACAACTTCCTACGAGCAGTACTTC
TRBV6-2/TRBV6-3	NA	TRBJ1-1	TRBD1	CASSYHLIPTGAEAFF	TGTGCCAGCAGTTACCACCTTATACCGACAGGGGCTGAAGCTTTCTTT
TRBV5-4	NA	TRBJ1-2	NA	CASSKGGGRDYGYTF	TGTGCCAGCAGCAAAGGGGGGGGGCGCGACTATGGCTACACCTTC
TRBV25-1	NA	TRBJ2-7	TRBD2	CASSPPGGLAGGPREQYF	TGTGCCAGCAGTCCACCTGGGGGGCTAGCGGGAGGGCCGAGGGAGCAGTACTTC
TRBV7-8	NA	TRBJ1-1	TRBD1	CASSLIFRGAEAFF	TGTGCCAGCAGCTTAATATTCAGGGGGGCTGAAGCTTTCTTT
TRBV6-1	NA	TRBJ1-1	NA	CASSEFINTEAFF	TGTGCCAGCAGTGAGTTTATCAACACTGAAGCTTTCTTT
TRBV6-5	NA	TRBJ2-7	TRBD2	CASSSPGSGTNEQYF	TGTGCCAGCAGTAGCCCAGGAAGCGGGACTAACGAGCAGTACTTC
TRBV10-3	NA	TRBJ2-1	TRBD2	CAVTSGTYNEQFF	TGTGCCGTCACTAGCGGGACCTACAATGAGCAGTTCTTC
TRBV15	NA	TRBJ1-1	TRBD1	CATTRQGVIGTEAFF	TGTGCCACCACTAGACAGGGAGTTATTGGGACTGAAGCTTTCTTT
TRBV5-1	once	TRBJ1-4	NA	CASRMMGRGVEKLFF	TGCGCCAGCAGGATGATGGGCAGGGGAGTGGAGAAACTGTTTTTT